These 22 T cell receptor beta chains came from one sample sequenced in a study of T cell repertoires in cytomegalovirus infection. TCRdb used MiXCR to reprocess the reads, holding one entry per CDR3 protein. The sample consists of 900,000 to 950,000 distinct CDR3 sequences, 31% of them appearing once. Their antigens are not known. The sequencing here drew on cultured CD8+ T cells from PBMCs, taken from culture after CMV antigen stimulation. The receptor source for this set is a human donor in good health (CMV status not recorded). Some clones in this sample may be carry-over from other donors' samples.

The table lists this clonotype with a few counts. The CDR3 bases are TGTGCCAGCAGCTTAACAGGGAAGTCACAGTACTATGGCTACACCTTC. Encoded protein: CASSLTGKSQYYGYTF. V and J are TRBV7-9 and TRBJ1-2; tentative D call: TRBD1 (6 bases). The CDR3 is 16 residues long. With 2 bases removed from V and 3 bases from J, the gap between germline ends came to 16 bases. Per germline, CDR1 SEHNR and CDR2 FQNEAQ (reference sequence). The full variable domain, in which reference TRBV7-9 and TRBJ1-2 provide the parts outside the CDR3, is DTGVSQNPRHKITKRGQNVTFRCDPISEHNRLYWYRQTLGQGPEFLTYFQNEAQLEKSRLLSDRFSAERPKGSFSTLEIQRTEQGDSAMYLCASSLTGKSQYYGYTFGSGTRLTVV.

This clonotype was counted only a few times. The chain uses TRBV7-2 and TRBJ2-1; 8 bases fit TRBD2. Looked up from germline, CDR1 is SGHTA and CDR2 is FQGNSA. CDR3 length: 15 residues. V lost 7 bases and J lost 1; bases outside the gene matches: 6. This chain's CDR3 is CASTLGGASYNEQFF. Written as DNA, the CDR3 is TGTGCCAGCACCCTCGGGGGGGCTTCCTACAATGAGCAGTTCTTC. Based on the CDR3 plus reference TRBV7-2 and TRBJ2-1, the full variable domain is GAGVSQSPSNKVTEKGKDVELRCDPISGHTALYWYRQSLGQGLEFLIYFQGNSAPDKSGLPSDRFSAERTGGSVSTLTIQRTQQEDSAVYLCASTLGGASYNEQFFGPGTRLTVL.

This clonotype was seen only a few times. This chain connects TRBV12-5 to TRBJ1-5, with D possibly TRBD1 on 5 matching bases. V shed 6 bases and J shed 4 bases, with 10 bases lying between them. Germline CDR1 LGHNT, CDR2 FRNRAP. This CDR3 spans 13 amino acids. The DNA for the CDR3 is TGTGCTAGTGGCCCGACAGAAAATCAGCCCCAGCATTTT. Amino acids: CASGPTENQPQHF.

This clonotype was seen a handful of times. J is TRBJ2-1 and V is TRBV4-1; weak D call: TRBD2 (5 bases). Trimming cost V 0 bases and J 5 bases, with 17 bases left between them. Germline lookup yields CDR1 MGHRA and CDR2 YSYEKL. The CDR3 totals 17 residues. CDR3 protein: CASSQDWTDDYHNEQFF. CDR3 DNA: TGCGCCAGCAGCCAAGATTGGACTGATGACTATCACAATGAGCAGTTCTTC.

Written as DNA, the CDR3 is TGTGCCAGCAGCTTAGGGGGTTCGGAAAACATTCAGTACTTC. This sequence encodes CASSLGGSENIQYF. V usage is TRBV7-6 and J usage is TRBJ2-4; no clear D. Germline lookup yields CDR1 SGHVS and CDR2 FNYEAQ. The CDR3 has 14 amino acids. The V end lost 1 base, the J end lost 5 bases, and 9 bases lay between the germline ends.

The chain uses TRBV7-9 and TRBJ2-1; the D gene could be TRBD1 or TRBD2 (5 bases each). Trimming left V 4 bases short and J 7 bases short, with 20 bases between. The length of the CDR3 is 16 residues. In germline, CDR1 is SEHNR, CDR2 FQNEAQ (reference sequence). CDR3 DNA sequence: TGTGCCAGCAGCTCACCATGGGACCAGGTCCAAAATGAGCAGTTCTTC. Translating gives CASSSPWDQVQNEQFF.

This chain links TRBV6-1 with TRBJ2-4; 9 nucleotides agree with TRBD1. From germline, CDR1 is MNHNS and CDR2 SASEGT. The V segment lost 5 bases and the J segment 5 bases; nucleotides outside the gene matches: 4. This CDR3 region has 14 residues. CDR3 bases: TGTGCCAGCAGTTCCGACAGGGGGGAAAACATTCAGTACTTC. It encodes CASSSDRGENIQYF.

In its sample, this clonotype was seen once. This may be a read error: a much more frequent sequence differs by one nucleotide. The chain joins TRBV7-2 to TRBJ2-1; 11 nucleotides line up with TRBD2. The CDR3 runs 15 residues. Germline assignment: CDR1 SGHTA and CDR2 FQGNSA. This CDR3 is CVSSLLAGGGNEQFF. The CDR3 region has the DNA TGTGTCAGCAGCTTGCTAGCGGGGGGCGGGAATGAGCAGTTCTTC.

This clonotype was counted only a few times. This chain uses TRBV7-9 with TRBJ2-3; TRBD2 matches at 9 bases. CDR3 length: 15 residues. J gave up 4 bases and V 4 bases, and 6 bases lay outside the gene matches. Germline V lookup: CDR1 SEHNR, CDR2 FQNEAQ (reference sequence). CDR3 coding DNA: TGTGCCAGCAGCTCGCCGGGACTAGCTGCAGATACGCAGTATTTT. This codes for CASSSPGLAADTQYF. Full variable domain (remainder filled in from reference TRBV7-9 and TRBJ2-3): DTGVSQNPRHKITKRGQNVTFRCDPISEHNRLYWYRQTLGQGPEFLTYFQNEAQLEKSRLLSDRFSAERPKGSFSTLEIQRTEQGDSAMYLCASSSPGLAADTQYFGPGTRLTVL.

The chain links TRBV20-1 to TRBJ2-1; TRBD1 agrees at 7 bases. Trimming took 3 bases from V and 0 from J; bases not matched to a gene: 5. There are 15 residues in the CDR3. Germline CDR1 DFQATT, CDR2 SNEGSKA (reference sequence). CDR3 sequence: CSASADRSSYNEQFF. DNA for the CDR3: TGCAGTGCTAGCGCGGACAGGAGCTCCTACAATGAGCAGTTCTTC.

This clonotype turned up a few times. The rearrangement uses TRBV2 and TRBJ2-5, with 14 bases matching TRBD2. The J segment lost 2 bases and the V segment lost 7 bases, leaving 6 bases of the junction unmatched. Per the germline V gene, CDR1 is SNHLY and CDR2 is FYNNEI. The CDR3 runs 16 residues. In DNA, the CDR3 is TGTGCCAGCATCAACGGGACTAGCGGGGGACAAGAGACCCAGTACTTC. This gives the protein CASINGTSGGQETQYF.

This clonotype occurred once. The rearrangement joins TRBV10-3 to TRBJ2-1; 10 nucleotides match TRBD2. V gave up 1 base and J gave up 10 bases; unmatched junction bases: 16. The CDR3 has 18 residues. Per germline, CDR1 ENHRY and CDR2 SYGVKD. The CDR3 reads CAISEFLAGVPNTMEQFF. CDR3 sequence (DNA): TGTGCCATCAGTGAGTTCCTAGCGGGGGTGCCCAATACAATGGAGCAGTTCTTC.

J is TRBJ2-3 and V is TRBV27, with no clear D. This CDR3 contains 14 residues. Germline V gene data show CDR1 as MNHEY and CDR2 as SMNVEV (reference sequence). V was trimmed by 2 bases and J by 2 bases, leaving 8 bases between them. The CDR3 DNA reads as TGTGCCAGCAGTTTAGTGGGCTACACAGATACGCAGTATTTT. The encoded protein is CASSLVGYTDTQYF.

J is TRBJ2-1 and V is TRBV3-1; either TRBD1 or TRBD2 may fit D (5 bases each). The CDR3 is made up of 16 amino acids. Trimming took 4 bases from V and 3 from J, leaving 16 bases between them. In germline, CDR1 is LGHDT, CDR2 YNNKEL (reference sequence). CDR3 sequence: CASSLGARNIYNEQFF. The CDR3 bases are TGTGCCAGCAGCCTCGGGGCGAGGAACATCTACAATGAGCAGTTCTTC.

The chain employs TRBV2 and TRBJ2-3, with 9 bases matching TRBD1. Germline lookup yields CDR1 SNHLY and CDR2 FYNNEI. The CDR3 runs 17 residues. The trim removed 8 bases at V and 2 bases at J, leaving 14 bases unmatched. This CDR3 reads CASRTWTGDPYTDTQYF. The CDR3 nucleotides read TGTGCCAGCCGAACCTGGACAGGGGATCCCTACACAGATACGCAGTATTTT.

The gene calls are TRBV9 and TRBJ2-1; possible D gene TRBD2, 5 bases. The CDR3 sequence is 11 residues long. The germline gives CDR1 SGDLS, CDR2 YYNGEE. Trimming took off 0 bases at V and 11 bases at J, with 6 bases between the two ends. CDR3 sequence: CASSVGGKQFF. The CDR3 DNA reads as TGTGCCAGCAGCGTAGGAGGGAAGCAGTTCTTC. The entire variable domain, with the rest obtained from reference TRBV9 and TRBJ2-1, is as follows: DSGVTQTPKHLITATGQRVTLRCSPRSGDLSVYWYQQSLDQGLQFLIQYYNGEERAKGNILERFSAQQFPDLHSELNLSSLELGDSALYFCASSVGGKQFFGPGTRLTVL.

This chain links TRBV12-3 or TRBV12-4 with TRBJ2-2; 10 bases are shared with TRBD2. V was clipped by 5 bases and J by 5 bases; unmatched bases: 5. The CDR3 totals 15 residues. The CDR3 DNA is TGTGCCAGCAGTATGCTAGCGGGGGTTACCGGGGAGCTGTTTTTT. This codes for CASSMLAGVTGELFF.

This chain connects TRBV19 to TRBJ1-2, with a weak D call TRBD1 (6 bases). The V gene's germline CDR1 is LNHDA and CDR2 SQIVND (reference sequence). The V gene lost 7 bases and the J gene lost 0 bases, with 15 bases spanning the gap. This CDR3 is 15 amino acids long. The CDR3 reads CASTLQGDSNYGYTF. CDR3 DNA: TGTGCCAGTACCTTACAGGGAGATTCTAACTATGGCTACACCTTC.

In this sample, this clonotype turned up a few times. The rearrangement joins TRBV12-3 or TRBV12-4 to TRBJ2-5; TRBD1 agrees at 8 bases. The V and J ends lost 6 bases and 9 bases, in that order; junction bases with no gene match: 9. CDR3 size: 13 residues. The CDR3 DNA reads TGTGCCAGCAGCTTGGTGGGACAGGAGGCCCAGTACTTC. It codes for CASSLVGQEAQYF.

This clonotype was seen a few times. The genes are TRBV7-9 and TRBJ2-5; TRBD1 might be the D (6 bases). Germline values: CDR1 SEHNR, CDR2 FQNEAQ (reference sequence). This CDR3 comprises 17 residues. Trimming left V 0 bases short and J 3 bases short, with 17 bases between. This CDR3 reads CASSLATRTAQEETQYF. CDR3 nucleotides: TGTGCCAGCAGCTTAGCTACCAGGACAGCCCAAGAAGAGACCCAGTACTTC.

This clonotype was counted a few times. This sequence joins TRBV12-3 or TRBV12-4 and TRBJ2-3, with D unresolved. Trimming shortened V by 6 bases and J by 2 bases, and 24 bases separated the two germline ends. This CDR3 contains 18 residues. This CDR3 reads CASSFSPVVGLATDTQYF. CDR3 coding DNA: TGTGCCAGCAGCTTTAGCCCGGTAGTGGGTTTAGCCACAGATACGCAGTATTTT.

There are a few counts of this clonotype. The CDR3 here is CASSYGGEHTDTQYF. In DNA, the CDR3 is TGTGCCAGCAGTTACGGAGGGGAGCACACAGATACGCAGTATTTT. J is TRBJ2-3 and V is TRBV6-2 or TRBV6-3; TRBD2 might be the D (6 bases). Per germline, CDR1 MNHEY and CDR2 SVGEGT. The CDR3 totals 15 residues. V was trimmed by 2 bases and J by 2 bases, leaving 11 bases between them.